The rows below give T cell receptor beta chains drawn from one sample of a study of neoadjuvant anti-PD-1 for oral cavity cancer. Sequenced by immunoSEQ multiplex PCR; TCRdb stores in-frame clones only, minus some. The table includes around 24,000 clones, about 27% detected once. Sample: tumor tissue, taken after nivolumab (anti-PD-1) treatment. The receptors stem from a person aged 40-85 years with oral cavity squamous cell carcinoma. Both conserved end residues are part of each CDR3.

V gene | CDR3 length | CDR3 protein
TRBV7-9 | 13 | CASSGSGGGPQHF
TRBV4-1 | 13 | CASSPISETEAFF
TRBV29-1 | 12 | CSVALYDTEAFF
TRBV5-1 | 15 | CASSLGVGVADTQYF
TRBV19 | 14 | CASLDVGADEKLFF
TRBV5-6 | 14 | CASSGTGQGNTIYF
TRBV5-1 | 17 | CASSFGTSGSGTGELFF
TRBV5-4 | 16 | CASSLKTDSSTDTQYF
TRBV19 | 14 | CASSIRGRNYGYTF
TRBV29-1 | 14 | CSVYPTGRGETQYF
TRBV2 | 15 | CASSEAGQGAYGYTF
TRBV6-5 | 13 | CASSTTGDNGYTF
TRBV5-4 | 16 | CASRRDRGFYNNEQFF
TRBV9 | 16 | CASSVTSGARSYGYTF
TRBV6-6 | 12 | CASSPMVTEAFF
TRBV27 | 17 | CASSRTFGGAGANVLTF
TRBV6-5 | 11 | CASSYGVRAFF
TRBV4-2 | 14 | CASSQYGVNTEAFF
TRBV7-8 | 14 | CASSPRRMGTEAFF
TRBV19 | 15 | CASQRQGMRGGELFF
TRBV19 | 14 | CASSMWHSSYEQYF
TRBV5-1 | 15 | CASSLGSRGTYEQYF
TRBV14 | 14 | CASSQVKNQETQYF
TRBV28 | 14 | CASSLGVGIETQYF
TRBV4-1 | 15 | CASSQVGGSTDTQYF
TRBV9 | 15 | CASSLGLSSYNEQFF
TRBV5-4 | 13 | CASSLGEGEKLFF
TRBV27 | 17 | CASSLFGDRGMNTEAFF
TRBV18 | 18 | CASSPPNPPNLGADTQYF
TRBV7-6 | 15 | CASSFKDRGFDGYTF
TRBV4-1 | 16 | CASSQADRVGSQPQHF
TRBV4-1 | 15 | CASSQDPGMDYGYTF
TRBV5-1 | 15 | CASRWGTDNNQPQHF
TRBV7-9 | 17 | CASSPGLAGTNTGELFF
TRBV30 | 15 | CAWAEGSGGGEKLFF
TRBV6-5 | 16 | CASSYDRRSGANVLTF
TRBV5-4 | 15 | CASSPGGLVINEQFF
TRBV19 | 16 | CASSIGGGQGSQPQHF
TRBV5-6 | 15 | CASSLQAEPTYEQYF
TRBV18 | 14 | CASSTGTDDYEQYF
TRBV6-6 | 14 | CASRRGLGNTEAFF
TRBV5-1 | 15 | CASSLVQGSGNTIYF
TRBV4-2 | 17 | CASSPQPWRGEGETQYF
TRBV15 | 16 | CATSSATGSWGTEAFF
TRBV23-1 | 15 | CASSRDTTSTDTQYF
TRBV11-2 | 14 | CASSSRGGVIGYTF
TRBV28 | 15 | CASSLMTGTGNTIYF
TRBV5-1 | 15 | CASSSRGGGGTEAFF
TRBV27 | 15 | CASTLYAGRYNEQFF
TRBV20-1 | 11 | CSAPGLSEQFF
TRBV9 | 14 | CASSVASGSTEAFF
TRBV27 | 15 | CASSLYFQPGQPQHF
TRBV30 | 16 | CAWSRQGARGTDTQYF
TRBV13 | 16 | CASSHPRGQGENIQYF
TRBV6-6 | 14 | CASSRQGRSSEQYF
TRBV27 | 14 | CASSPDSYGYGYTF
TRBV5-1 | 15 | CASSLGSVEKNIQYF
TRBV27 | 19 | CASSFLAPHGLYSNQPQHF
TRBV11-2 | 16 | CASSLVSVSLYNEQFF